This is a list of T cell receptor beta chains from one sample in a study of blood T cell repertoires in COVID-19. Data came from immunoSEQ multiplex PCR; TCRdb stores just in-frame clones and leaves some out. The table records a few hundred thousand clones, around 92% of them present only once. The specimen was PBMCs or T cells enriched from blood (not recorded which). These receptors were collected from a woman aged 45-60 years who had been exposed to COVID-19. Each CDR3 is given with its conserved first and last residue. A D gene is named only where the DNA matches it firmly. Clone size, where shown, is once, few, many, or a class for clones that have expanded.

.,TRBD1,TRBV2,TRBJ1-1,CASRSGTGNTEAFF,TGTGCCAGCAGGTCCGGGACAGGGAACACTGAAGCTTTCTTT
.,.,TRBV30,TRBJ1-3,CAWRTGFSGNTIYF,TGTGCCTGGAGGACAGGCTTCTCTGGAAACACCATATATTTT
.,TRBD1,TRBV4-1,TRBJ2-5,CASSQDEAGGGETQYF,TGCGCCAGCAGCCAAGATGAGGCAGGGGGTGGAGAGACCCAGTACTTC
.,.,TRBV7-9,TRBJ2-1,CASSPPGDGYYNEQFF,TGTGCCAGCAGCCCCCCAGGGGACGGATATTACAATGAGCAGTTCTTC
.,TRBD2,TRBV10-3,TRBJ2-2,CAISSPGLAGGGVAGELFF,TGTGCCATAAGCTCACCGGGACTAGCGGGGGGTGGTGTCGCCGGGGAGCTGTTTTTT
.,TRBD2,TRBV7-2,TRBJ2-1,CASSLDSGAYNEQFF,TGTGCCAGCAGCTTAGACAGCGGGGCCTACAATGAGCAGTTCTTC
.,TRBD1,TRBV6-5,TRBJ1-6,CASRHRGHNSPLHF,TGTGCCAGCAGACACAGGGGGCATAATTCACCCCTCCACTTT
.,.,TRBV29-1,TRBJ1-1,CSVLGQPNTEAFF,TGCAGCGTCCTCGGACAGCCGAACACTGAAGCTTTCTTT
.,.,TRBV28,TRBJ1-1,CASSGSRVTEAFF,TGTGCCAGCTCCGGGAGTAGGGTCACTGAAGCTTTCTTT
.,.,TRBV5-1,TRBJ1-4,CASSLNGLYNEKLFF,TGCGCCAGCAGCTTAAATGGACTCTACAATGAAAAACTGTTTTTT
few,.,TRBV4-1,TRBJ1-1,CASSLVEGTEAFF,TGCGCCAGCAGCCTCGTGGAGGGCACTGAAGCTTTCTTT
.,.,TRBV3-1/TRBV3-2,TRBJ1-2,CASSPGSAGYTF,TGTGCCAGCAGTCCAGGGTCTGCCGGCTACACCTTC
.,TRBD1,TRBV7-9,TRBJ1-5,CASTAGAGTGQPQHF,TGTGCCAGCACAGCCGGGGCGGGGACAGGACAGCCCCAGCATTTT
.,TRBD1,TRBV6-5,TRBJ1-1,CASSLTGGGTEAFF,TGTGCCAGCAGTTTGACAGGGGGTGGCACTGAAGCTTTCTTT
.,.,TRBV19,TRBJ2-2,CASNYRNTGELFF,TGTGCCAGTAATTACAGGAACACCGGGGAGCTGTTTTTT
.,.,TRBV30,TRBJ2-7,CAWSSGPLEQYF,TGTGCCTGGAGTAGCGGCCCCCTCGAGCAGTACTTC
.,.,TRBV6-1,TRBJ2-7,CASSEAEGSYEQYF,TGTGCCAGCAGTGAAGCTGAGGGTTCCTACGAGCAGTACTTC
.,TRBD1,TRBV9,TRBJ2-1,CASSAGQGGYNEQFF,TGTGCCAGCAGCGCGGGACAGGGGGGATACAATGAGCAGTTCTTC
.,TRBD1,TRBV5-4,TRBJ2-7,CASSPPNRDRGNYEQYF,TGTGCCAGCAGCCCACCAAACCGGGACAGGGGGAACTACGAGCAGTACTTC
.,.,TRBV7-9,TRBJ1-2,CASSPIQGGYTF,TGTGCCAGCAGCCCCATACAGGGTGGCTACACCTTC